The 20 T cell receptor beta chains listed next were all sequenced from one sample in a study of blood T cell repertoires in COVID-19. Repertoires were generated with immunoSEQ multiplex PCR, while TCRdb's copy carries only in-frame clones and drops some. The sample includes about 45,000 clones, 87% of them seen just once. The sample taken for sequencing was peripheral blood. These receptors all come from a human donor in a cohort sampled during active COVID-19.

The chain carries TRBV28 and TRBJ1-2; D is ambiguous. Trimming removed 3 bases from V and 4 bases from J, with 15 bases in between. The CDR3 runs to 15 residues. CDR1 and CDR2 from the germline V gene are MDHEN and SYDVKM. For the CDR3, the DNA is TGTGCCAGCAGTTTGGCCCGGGAATCCGGCTATGGCTACACCTTC. It yields the protein CASSLARESGYGYTF.

The V call is TRBV9, the J call TRBJ2-7, with TRBD2 matching 8 bases. The CDR3 contains 16 residues. Germline values: CDR1 SGDLS, CDR2 YYNGEE. J was trimmed by 5 bases and V by 0 bases; bases with no gene match: 10. CDR3 residues: CASSVGAAGGVNEQYF. The CDR3 DNA follows: TGTGCCAGCAGCGTAGGGGCGGCGGGAGGAGTGAACGAGCAGTACTTC.

The rearrangement uses TRBV5-4 and TRBJ1-5; 7 positions agree with TRBD1. Germline V CDR1 and CDR2: SGHNT, YYREEE (reference sequence). The CDR3 is made up of 18 amino acids. The V segment lost 7 bases and the J segment 0 bases; nucleotides outside the gene matches: 16. As DNA, the CDR3 is TGTGCCAGCTTAAACCCAGGACAGGATTACAATAGCAATCAGCCCCAGCATTTT. Its protein product is CASLNPGQDYNSNQPQHF.

This clone was counted between two and nine times. The chain recombines TRBV25-1 with TRBJ1-1; tentatively, D is TRBD1 (5 bases). The ends were cut back, 3 bases at V and 4 bases at J, with 18 bases in the middle. Germline assignment: CDR1 MGHDK and CDR2 SYGVNS. There are 16 residues in the CDR3. CDR3 bases: TGTGCCAGCAGTGATGGTCAGGGTTACTTGGGCACTGAAGCTTTCTTT. Translated, it gives CASSDGQGYLGTEAFF.

This sequence joins TRBV7-8 and TRBJ1-2; 7 bases align to TRBD1. CDR3 size: 15 residues. Germline loops: CDR1 SGHVS, CDR2 FQNEAQ. V lost 1 base, J lost 8 bases, and 10 bases stayed unmatched. The CDR3 region has the DNA TGTGCCAGCAGCTTAGGCCCCGAGAGAGGGGGCGGCTACACCTTC. It is translated as CASSLGPERGGGYTF.

The rearrangement joins TRBV9 to TRBJ2-3; TRBD1 aligns across 9 bases. Trimming took 2 bases from V and 8 from J; bases not matched to a gene: 15. Germline values: CDR1 SGDLS, CDR2 YYNGEE. The CDR3 has 17 residues. The CDR3 protein is CASSVRGDRDNVGTQYF. CDR3 nucleotides: TGTGCCAGCAGCGTCCGGGGGGACAGGGATAACGTAGGTACGCAGTATTTT.

This chain joins TRBV3-1 (or the pseudogene TRBV3-2) and TRBJ2-5, with TRBD1 matching 7 bases. This CDR3 comprises 14 residues. Germline V CDR1 and CDR2: LGHDT, YNNKEL (reference sequence). J was trimmed by 4 bases and V by 5 bases; bases with no gene match: 7. The CDR3 DNA sequence: TGTGCCAGCAGCGTAAGAGGGGGCCGAGAGACCCAGTACTTC. Residues: CASSVRGGRETQYF.

This clone appeared a single time. V gene TRBV18 combines with J gene TRBJ2-7; 9 nucleotides match TRBD1. The CDR3 contains 15 residues. Germline-derived CDR1 and CDR2 are KGHSH and LQKENI. The junction had 6 bases not matched to a gene; V was cut back by 2 bases and J by 4 bases. The CDR3 sequence is CASSPTVGQGYEQYF. The CDR3 DNA reads as TGTGCCAGCTCACCAACCGTGGGACAGGGTTACGAGCAGTACTTC.

CDR3 sequence: CASSHSGGAGKIEQFF. The DNA of the CDR3 is TGTGCCAGCAGCCATTCAGGGGGCGCGGGAAAGATTGAGCAGTTCTTC. The rearrangement links TRBV7-3 to TRBJ2-1; TRBD1 matches 8 bases. This CDR3 is built from 16 residues. Losses at the gene ends were 5 bases for V and 9 bases for J; bases not matched to a gene: 15. Germline CDR1 is SGHTA and CDR2 is FQGTGA.

This chain joins TRBV28 and TRBJ1-1; unclear D gene. This CDR3 is built from 16 residues. V dropped 2 bases and J dropped 0 bases, with 13 bases sitting between them. Looked up from germline, CDR1 is MDHEN and CDR2 is SYDVKM. The CDR3 is CASSLRGKRMNTEAFF. The DNA of the CDR3 is TGTGCCAGCAGTTTACGGGGTAAACGGATGAACACTGAAGCTTTCTTT.

This clone turned up a few times. The CDR3 DNA is TGTGCCAGCAGCTTGGGCACAGTAGGGGGAGGGGCAGAGACCCAGTACTTC. Amino acids: CASSLGTVGGGAETQYF. The chain joins TRBV5-5 to TRBJ2-5; D perhaps matches TRBD2 (7 bases). Deletions cut 0 bases from V and 4 bases from J, with 19 bases between. Per the germline V gene, CDR1 is SGHKS and CDR2 is YYEKEE (reference sequence). The CDR3 contains 17 residues. The full variable domain, with the rest looked up from reference TRBV5-5 and TRBJ2-5, is DAGVTQSPTHLIKTRGQQVTLRCSPISGHKSVSWYQQVLGQGPQFIFQYYEKEERGRGNFPDRFSARQFPNYSSELNVNALLLGDSALYLCASSLGTVGGGAETQYFGPGTRLLVL.

The genes are TRBV10-2 and TRBJ2-3; 8 bases align to TRBD2. Germline V CDR1 and CDR2: WSHSY, SAAADI. The CDR3 is made up of 15 amino acids. J lost 2 bases, V lost 5 bases, and 6 bases had no gene match. CDR3 sequence (DNA): TGCGCCAGCAGTAAGGCGGGAGGTACCACAGATACGCAGTATTTT. Translating it yields CASSKAGGTTDTQYF.

The chain is built from TRBV28 and TRBJ2-1; a possible D gene is TRBD1 (6 bases). Deletions cut 8 bases from V and 2 bases from J, with 10 bases between. This CDR3 spans 13 amino acids. CDR1 and CDR2 (germline): MDHEN, SYDVKM. This CDR3 is CASFGQPYNEQFF. CDR3 nucleotides: TGTGCCAGCTTCGGACAGCCCTACAATGAGCAGTTCTTC.

This clone was recorded a few times. J is TRBJ2-1 and V is TRBV24-1; the match to TRBD2 covers 8 bases. This CDR3 is built from 15 residues. J was trimmed by 7 bases and V by 0 bases; bases with no gene match: 4. The V gene's germline CDR1 is KGHDR and CDR2 SFDVKD. CDR3 residues: CATSDLAGGENEQFF. Written as DNA, the CDR3 is TGTGCCACCAGTGATTTGGCGGGAGGAGAGAATGAGCAGTTCTTC.

The gene calls are TRBV30 and TRBJ1-1; D is possibly TRBD1 (6 bases). CDR1 is GTSNPN and CDR2 is SVGIG in the germline V gene (reference sequence). The CDR3 is made up of 14 amino acids. Between the trimmed V and J ends, which lost 4 bases and 4 bases, there was a span of 16 bases. The DNA of the CDR3 is TGTGCCTGGACCCGGACAGTGGGGGCCACTGAAGCTTTCTTT. Its protein product is CAWTRTVGATEAFF.

This rearrangement joins TRBV10-3 to TRBJ2-7; the D gene is possibly TRBD1 (5 bases). This CDR3 comprises 14 residues. Trimming pared 5 bases from V and 0 bases from J, leaving 11 bases between. In germline, CDR1 is ENHRY, CDR2 SYGVKD. CDR3: CAISQRQGSYEQYF. CDR3 sequence (DNA): TGTGCCATCAGTCAACGGCAGGGCTCCTACGAGCAGTACTTC.

This chain uses TRBV12-3 or TRBV12-4 with TRBJ2-5; no clear D. There are 13 residues in the CDR3. V was trimmed by 4 bases and J by 1 base, leaving 7 bases between them. CDR3 in DNA: TGTGCCAGCAGTTGGTCACTCCAAGAGACCCAGTACTTC. Protein sequence: CASSWSLQETQYF.

This chain links TRBV12-3 or TRBV12-4 with TRBJ2-7, with a tentative D call TRBD2 (5 bases). V lost 4 bases, J lost 2 bases, and 6 bases lay in between. The CDR3 has 12 amino acids. CDR3 coding DNA: TGTGCCAGCAGTTCCGGGGCCTACGAGCAGTACTTC. This sequence encodes CASSSGAYEQYF.

The chain is built from TRBV28 and TRBJ2-7; TRBD1 matches 8 bases. This CDR3 region has 12 residues. Germline CDR1 MDHEN, CDR2 SYDVKM. V lost 6 bases, J lost 7 bases, and 5 bases stayed unmatched. DNA of the CDR3: TGTGCCAGCAGAGGGACAGGATGGGAGCAGTACTTC. It yields the protein CASRGTGWEQYF.

This clone was counted between two and nine times. This chain links TRBV6-7 with TRBJ2-7, with 9 bases aligning to TRBD2. TRBV6-7 is classed as an ORF, of uncertain function. After removal of 2 bases from V and 3 bases from J, the junction contained 5 bases not matched to a gene. This CDR3 has 15 residues. CDR3 DNA: TGTGCCAGCAGTTACGTCTCTAGCGGGAACTACGAGCAGTACTTC. Encoded protein: CASSYVSSGNYEQYF.